This T cell receptor (beta chain) was sequenced for a study of identifying expanded T cells in peripheral blood. The data were produced by immunoSEQ multiplex PCR, yet TCRdb's version contains in-frame clones alone and is incomplete. The data hold about 86,000 clones, with 88% observed a single time. Germline V lookup: CDR1 SQVTM, CDR2 ANQGSEA. The CDR3 loop spans 16 amino acids. Trimming left V 4 bases short and J 3 bases short, with 21 bases between. The chain uses TRBV29-1 and TRBJ1-2; D is unclear. The receptor was isolated from a person between 18 and 75 years old in good health. The sequenced sample consisted of blood. The CDR3 bases are TGCAGCGTTGTTGTAGTCCGGGGTCCCGGGTACTATGGCTACACCTTC. The encoded protein is CSVVVVRGPGYYGYTF.